This entry lists 32 T cell receptor beta chains sequenced from one sample in a study of CD8+ T cells in alopecia areata. Sequencing used cDNA as its template, made by extracting RNA and reverse transcribing it. Profiled with immunoSEQ multiplex PCR; TCRdb holds only in-frame clones, not every one. The sample lists 200,000 to 250,000 clones; under 70% were seen once. The specimen was CD4+ T cells sorted from blood, collected at week 0. The origin of the receptors is a human donor with alopecia areata.

The J gene is TRBJ2-1, the V gene TRBV7-2, with 9 bases aligning to TRBD2. The CDR3 is 17 residues long. Per germline, CDR1 SGHTA and CDR2 FQGNSA. V was pared by 0 bases and J by 7 bases, with 10 bases of the junction left unmatched. The CDR3 DNA sequence: TGTGCCAGCAGCTTAGCGGGAAGGCGGGGGGGCCAAAATGAGCAGTTCTTC. As protein: CASSLAGRRGGQNEQFF.

The rearrangement joins TRBV25-1 to TRBJ2-4, with unresolved D. Trimming took off 2 bases at V and 1 base at J, with 9 bases between the two ends. The length of the CDR3 is 15 residues. CDR1 and CDR2 from the germline V gene are MGHDK and SYGVNS. The CDR3 loop is CASSEPHSAKNIQYF. Here the CDR3 DNA reads TGTGCCAGCAGTGAACCACACTCGGCCAAAAACATTCAGTACTTC.

J is TRBJ2-4 and V is TRBV5-6; 14 nucleotides agree with TRBD2. Germline V gene data show CDR1 as SGHDT and CDR2 as YYEEEE. This CDR3 is built from 14 residues. V shed 4 bases and J 8 bases; nucleotides not matched to a gene: 2. The CDR3 region is CASSPGLAGDIQYF. CDR3 sequence (DNA): TGTGCCAGCAGCCCGGGACTAGCGGGGGACATTCAGTACTTC.

The V gene is TRBV25-1, the J gene TRBJ1-2, with D tentatively TRBD1 (6 bases). The CDR3 is made up of 14 amino acids. V lost 3 bases and J 4 bases, leaving 12 bases between the germline ends. In germline, CDR1 is MGHDK, CDR2 SYGVNS. The CDR3 loop reads CASSEGAPIYGYTF. Written as DNA, the CDR3 is TGTGCCAGCAGTGAGGGGGCTCCCATCTATGGCTACACCTTC.

The gene calls are TRBV6-5 and TRBJ1-6; TRBD1 matches 7 bases. This CDR3 has 13 amino acids. Germline trimming cut 8 bases from V and 10 bases from J; bases unmatched to any gene: 8. Germline loops: CDR1 MNHEY, CDR2 SVGAGI. CDR3 coding DNA: TGTGCCAGCTGGAACAGGGGAAACTCACCCCTCCACTTT. Translated, it gives CASWNRGNSPLHF.

In its sample, this clone was seen once. The chain recombines TRBV29-1 with TRBJ2-3; possibly TRBD1 or TRBD2 for D (5 bases each). V shed 0 bases and J shed 5 bases, with 12 bases lying between them. In germline, CDR1 is SQVTM, CDR2 ANQGSEA. The CDR3 consists of 14 residues. The CDR3 DNA sequence: TGCAGCGTTGAAGACCCAGCAGGGAGAGATACGCAGTATTTT. Amino acids: CSVEDPAGRDTQYF.

This rearrangement joins TRBV14 to TRBJ2-5; D unclear. The CDR3 loop spans 12 amino acids. Germline CDR1 reads SGHDN; CDR2 reads FVKESK. V was pared by 6 bases and J by 5 bases, with 10 bases between. The CDR3 DNA reads TGTGCCAGCAGTCGGAGTTGGGAGACCCAGTACTTC. It specifies CASSRSWETQYF.

The chain joins TRBV29-1 to TRBJ1-1, with no clear D. There are 14 residues in the CDR3. Per germline, CDR1 SQVTM and CDR2 ANQGSEA. The ends were cut back, 7 bases at V and 0 bases at J, with 15 bases in the middle. CDR3 DNA sequence: TGCAGCGGCGGGAGACTGCTGATGAACACTGAAGCTTTCTTT. Encoded protein: CSGGRLLMNTEAFF.

The chain joins TRBV30 to TRBJ1-1; unclear D gene. In germline, CDR1 is GTSNPN, CDR2 SVGIG (reference sequence). The CDR3 has 13 amino acids. The V end was cut by 3 bases, the J end by 0 bases, with 8 bases between. CDR3 loop: CAWRNSMNTEAFF. The DNA of the CDR3 is TGTGCCTGGAGGAACAGTATGAACACTGAAGCTTTCTTT.

The sample holds one count of this clone. The genes are TRBV5-6 and TRBJ2-2; D not certain. CDR1 is SGHDT and CDR2 is YYEEEE in the germline V gene. CDR3 length: 16 amino acids. With 1 base removed from V and 0 bases from J, the gap between germline ends came to 10 bases. CDR3 nucleotides: TGTGCCAGCAGCTTGTTTACGACGTCGAACACCGGGGAGCTGTTTTTT. Its protein is CASSLFTTSNTGELFF.

This clone appeared a few times. This chain uses TRBV4-3 with TRBJ2-5, with 9 positions matching TRBD2. The J segment lost 5 bases and the V segment lost 1 base, leaving 5 bases of the junction unmatched. Per germline, CDR1 LGHNA and CDR2 YSLEER. The CDR3 has 15 amino acids. CDR3 coding DNA: TGCGCCAGCAGCCAAGGCCTAGCGGGGAAGGAGACCCAGTACTTC. Its translation is CASSQGLAGKETQYF.

This clone was recorded once. The CDR3 DNA is TGTGCCTGGAGTGTAGGGTCAGATACGCAGTATTTT. Its translation: CAWSVGSDTQYF. The J gene is TRBJ2-3, the V gene TRBV30; D unclear. CDR1 is GTSNPN, CDR2 SVGIG, per germline (reference sequence). Deletions cut 0 bases from V and 4 bases from J, with 5 bases between. The CDR3 extends over 12 amino acids.

The J gene is TRBJ2-2, the V gene TRBV14; 7 nucleotides align to TRBD1. The CDR3 length is 16 residues. J was trimmed by 0 bases and V by 4 bases; bases with no gene match: 5. The germline V gene encodes CDR1 SGHDN and CDR2 FVKESK. In DNA, the CDR3 is TGTGCCAGCAGCCTTACGACAGGGACGAACACCGGGGAGCTGTTTTTT. Protein: CASSLTTGTNTGELFF.

V and J are TRBV6-5 and TRBJ1-2; 7 nucleotides align to TRBD1. Trimming at V came to 5 bases and at J to 1 base, leaving 7 bases not matched to a gene. This CDR3 contains 15 residues. Germline CDR1 is MNHEY and CDR2 is SVGAGI. DNA for the CDR3: TGTGCCAGCAGTCGGGACAGCCTCCTTAACTATGGCTACACCTTC. Translation: CASSRDSLLNYGYTF.

V is TRBV5-1 and J is TRBJ1-1; 8 bases match TRBD1. The CDR3 length is 14 residues. Germline assignment: CDR1 SGHRS and CDR2 YFSETQ. Trimming at V came to 4 bases and at J to 3 bases, leaving 5 bases not matched to a gene. The CDR3 sequence is CASSKDRADTEAFF. DNA of the CDR3: TGCGCCAGCAGCAAGGACAGGGCGGACACTGAAGCTTTCTTT.

This chain joins TRBV5-1 and TRBJ2-1; D assignment may be TRBD1 or TRBD2 (5 bases each). Trimming removed 1 base at V and 6 bases at J, with 17 bases between. CDR1 is SGHRS and CDR2 is YFSETQ in the germline V gene. The CDR3 has 16 amino acids. CDR3: CASSLSGTEKVNEQFF. The CDR3 region has the DNA TGCGCCAGCAGCTTGTCCGGGACCGAAAAGGTCAATGAGCAGTTCTTC.

The genes are TRBV6-6 and TRBJ2-3; 9 bases line up with TRBD2. CDR3 length: 14 amino acids. CDR1 is MNHNY, CDR2 SVGAGI, per germline (reference sequence). The ends lost 2 bases at V and 4 bases at J; junction bases unmatched: 1. The DNA of the CDR3 is TGTGCCAGCAGTTACCGGACTAGCGCAGATACGCAGTATTTT. This codes for CASSYRTSADTQYF.

The chain has TRBV5-1 and TRBJ1-2; 10 nucleotides line up with TRBD1. J was trimmed by 7 bases and V by 2 bases; bases with no gene match: 5. Per germline, CDR1 SGHRS and CDR2 YFSETQ. CDR3 length equals 14 residues. CDR3 DNA: TGCGCCAGCAGCTTACCGACAGGGGGCTCTGGCTACACCTTC. It is translated as CASSLPTGGSGYTF.

V gene TRBV30 combines with J gene TRBJ1-2; 12 positions match TRBD1. Trimming cost V 5 bases and J 5 bases; bases outside gene matches: 6. Germline CDR1 and CDR2: GTSNPN and SVGIG (reference sequence). The CDR3 runs 14 residues. The CDR3 loop reads CAWVPGQGAYGYTF. CDR3 DNA sequence: TGTGCCTGGGTCCCGGGACAGGGGGCTTATGGCTACACCTTC.

The gene calls are TRBV7-2 and TRBJ2-1; TRBD2 is a possible D gene (6 bases). This CDR3 has 14 amino acids. Germline values: CDR1 SGHTA, CDR2 FQGNSA. V was cut by 3 bases and J by 4 bases, with 10 bases left in between. Written as DNA, the CDR3 is TGTGCCAGCAGCTTCGCGGGGCCATACAATGAGCAGTTCTTC. Translated, it gives CASSFAGPYNEQFF. The whole variable domain, remainder taken from reference TRBV7-2 and TRBJ2-1, is GAGVSQSPSNKVTEKGKDVELRCDPISGHTALYWYRQSLGQGLEFLIYFQGNSAPDKSGLPSDRFSAERTGGSVSTLTIQRTQQEDSAVYLCASSFAGPYNEQFFGPGTRLTVL.

The V call is TRBV29-1, the J call TRBJ2-1; no clear D gene. The CDR3 covers 12 residues. Per the germline V gene, CDR1 is SQVTM and CDR2 is ANQGSEA. V shed 7 bases and J shed 13 bases, with 20 bases lying between them. The CDR3, as DNA: TGCAGCGCTCGGCCCTCTGCCGGAAAACAGTTCTTC. Amino acid sequence: CSARPSAGKQFF.

This clone was counted between two and nine times. The gene calls are TRBV30 and TRBJ1-2; no reliable D call. This CDR3 is 13 amino acids long. From germline, CDR1 is GTSNPN and CDR2 SVGIG (reference sequence). Trimming took 0 bases from V and 3 from J, leaving 8 bases between them. CDR3 sequence (DNA): TGTGCCTGGAGTGTACCAGGATACTATGGCTACACCTTC. Its protein is CAWSVPGYYGYTF.

The chain recombines TRBV15 with TRBJ1-5; D not resolved. V lost 1 base and J lost 2, with 6 bases in between. Germline lookup yields CDR1 LNHNV and CDR2 YYDKDF (reference sequence). This CDR3 contains 14 residues. Here the CDR3 reads CATSRAQGNQPQHF. Written as DNA, the CDR3 is TGTGCCACCAGCAGAGCCCAGGGCAATCAGCCCCAGCATTTT.

The chain employs TRBV5-4 and TRBJ2-5; D uncertain. V was clipped by 6 bases and J by 0 bases, with 9 bases between them. Germline CDR1 is SGHNT and CDR2 is YYREEE (reference sequence). The CDR3 is made up of 13 amino acids. The CDR3 DNA reads as TGTGCCAGCACCCCTGCGAACCAAGAGACCCAGTACTTC. It translates to CASTPANQETQYF.

The genes are TRBV9 and TRBJ1-2, with a possible D match to TRBD1 (6 bases). The CDR3 extends over 15 amino acids. The V gene's germline CDR1 is SGDLS and CDR2 YYNGEE. Trimming stripped 0 bases from V and 6 bases from J, with 15 bases between. CDR3: CASSVADRLVDGYTF. CDR3 DNA: TGTGCCAGCAGCGTAGCTGACAGGTTGGTGGATGGCTACACCTTC.

The sample holds a few counts of this clone. The V and J genes are TRBV6-5 and TRBJ1-6; a weak D match, TRBD1 (5 bases). The CDR3 spans 15 residues. Trimming took 5 bases from V and 8 from J, leaving 16 bases between them. Germline CDR1 MNHEY, CDR2 SVGAGI. CDR3 sequence: CASSRLRQGDSPLHF. Written as DNA, the CDR3 is TGTGCCAGCAGTCGACTGAGGCAGGGCGATTCACCCCTCCACTTT.

J is TRBJ2-5 and V is TRBV10-1; 7 bases fit TRBD1. This CDR3 region has 13 residues. V gave up 6 bases and J gave up 0 bases; unmatched junction bases: 1. Germline CDR1 is WNHNN and CDR2 is SYGVQD (reference sequence). CDR3 sequence: CASRGQDQETQYF. DNA for the CDR3: TGCGCCAGCAGAGGACAGGACCAAGAGACCCAGTACTTC.

This sequence joins TRBV15 and TRBJ2-1, with D maybe TRBD2 (6 bases). The V and J ends lost 1 base and 6 bases respectively, with 19 bases between them. CDR1 and CDR2 (germline): LNHNV, YYDKDF (reference sequence). This CDR3 has 17 residues. The CDR3 region has the DNA TGTGCCACCAGCAGAGCTTTTATAGGAACTAGCCTCAATGAGCAGTTCTTC. This sequence encodes CATSRAFIGTSLNEQFF.

J is TRBJ1-6 and V is TRBV5-4, with D possibly matching TRBD1 (5 bases). The CDR3 runs 13 residues. Germline V gene data show CDR1 as SGHNT and CDR2 as YYREEE (reference sequence). The ends were cut back, 4 bases at V and 5 bases at J, with 7 bases in the middle. CDR3 sequence: CASSLGDNSPLHF. For the CDR3, the DNA is TGTGCCAGCAGCCTGGGGGATAATTCACCCCTCCACTTT.

The chain carries TRBV4-1 and TRBJ1-2; D call uncertain. The CDR3 runs to 14 residues. Looked up from germline, CDR1 is MGHRA and CDR2 is YSYEKL. V was shortened by 1 base and J by 7 bases, with 13 bases between the two germline ends. The CDR3 sequence: CASSQVYAARGYTF. The CDR3 nucleotides are TGCGCCAGCAGCCAAGTATACGCGGCACGTGGCTACACCTTC.

The chain carries TRBV29-1 and TRBJ2-1; maybe TRBD2 (6 bases). The CDR3 is made up of 15 amino acids. V gave up 7 bases and J gave up 0 bases, with 16 bases separating them. Germline V gene sequence: CDR1 SQVTM, CDR2 ANQGSEA. DNA of the CDR3: TGCAGCGCGACCGGGACTCGGTCCTCCTACAATGAGCAGTTCTTC. Protein sequence: CSATGTRSSYNEQFF.

This clone occurred a few times. The chain couples TRBV11-2 to TRBJ2-5; D may be TRBD1 (5 bases). V lost 8 bases and J lost 2, with 12 bases in between. Germline lookup yields CDR1 SGHAT and CDR2 FQNNGV. The CDR3 runs 13 residues. CDR3 region: CASLRERQETQYF. The CDR3 nucleotides are TGTGCCAGCCTCAGGGAACGACAAGAGACCCAGTACTTC.